This TCR beta chain was observed in a study of CD8 T cells in Susac syndrome. The CDR3 is 15 amino acids. The germline gives CDR1 DFQATT, CDR2 SNEGSKA (reference sequence). Trimming took 5 bases from V and 5 from J, leaving 21 bases between them. Reverse transcription of roughly 0.5 to 1 ug RNA was carried out with random hexamers. Each CDR3 protein is one row after TCRdb ran MiXCR on the immunoSEQ multiplex PCR reads. Of about 130,000 distinct CDR3 sequences in the sample, approximately 95% were seen once. Sequencing was performed on CD8+ T cells from PBMCs. The origin of this receptor is a human donor with Susac syndrome. The rearrangement joins TRBV20-1 to TRBJ2-5; tentatively, D is TRBD2 (5 bases). The CDR3 DNA follows: TGCAGTGCTGGTCTTCCATGGGAGCCCACGGAGACCCAGTACTTC. This codes for CSAGLPWEPTETQYF.